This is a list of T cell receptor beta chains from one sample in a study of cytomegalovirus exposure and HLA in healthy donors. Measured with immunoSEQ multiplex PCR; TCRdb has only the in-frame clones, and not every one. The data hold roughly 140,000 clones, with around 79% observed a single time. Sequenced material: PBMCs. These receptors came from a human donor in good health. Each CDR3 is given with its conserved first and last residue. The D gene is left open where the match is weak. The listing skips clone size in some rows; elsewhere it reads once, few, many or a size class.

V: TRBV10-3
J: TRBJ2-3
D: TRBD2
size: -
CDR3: CAIRRLAGGTDTQYF
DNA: TGTGCCATCAGGCGACTAGCGGGAGGTACAGATACGCAGTATTTT

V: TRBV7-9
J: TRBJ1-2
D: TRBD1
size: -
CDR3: CASSLGSAGGAGYTF
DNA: TGTGCCAGCAGCTTAGGTAGCGCAGGGGGAGCTGGCTACACCTTC

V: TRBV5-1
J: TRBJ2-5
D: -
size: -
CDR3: CASSLGQTQTQYF
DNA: TGCGCCAGCAGCTTGGGACAGACCCAGACCCAGTACTTC

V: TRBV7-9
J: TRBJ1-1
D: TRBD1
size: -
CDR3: CASSQTGGTEAFF
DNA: TGTGCCAGCAGCCAAACAGGGGGAACTGAAGCTTTCTTT

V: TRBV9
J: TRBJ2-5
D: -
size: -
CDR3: CASSVGVLETQYF
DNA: TGTGCCAGCAGCGTAGGAGTGTTAGAGACCCAGTACTTC

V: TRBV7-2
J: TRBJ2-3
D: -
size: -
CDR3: CASSDQRTATDTQYF
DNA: TGTGCCAGCAGCGACCAAAGGACAGCCACAGATACGCAGTATTTT

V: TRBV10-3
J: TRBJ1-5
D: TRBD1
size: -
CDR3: CAIRGGGDHQPQHF
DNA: TGTGCCATCAGAGGGGGCGGAGACCATCAGCCCCAGCATTTT

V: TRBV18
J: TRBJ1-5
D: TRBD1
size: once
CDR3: CASSRGTGVNQPQHF
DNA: TGTGCCAGCTCACGCGGGACAGGGGTCAATCAGCCCCAGCATTTT

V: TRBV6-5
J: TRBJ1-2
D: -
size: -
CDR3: CASSQQAWFFGYTF
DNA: TGTGCCAGCAGCCAACAGGCGTGGTTCTTCGGCTACACCTTC

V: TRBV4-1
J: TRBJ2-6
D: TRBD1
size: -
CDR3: CASSQDGRGGAGGANVLTF
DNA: TGCGCCAGCAGCCAAGACGGCAGAGGGGGCGCGGGCGGGGCCAACGTCCTGACTTTC

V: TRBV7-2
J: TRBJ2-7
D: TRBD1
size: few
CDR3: CASSSSLQITGASSYEQYF
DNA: TGTGCCAGCAGCTCGTCCCTCCAGATCACAGGGGCTTCGTCCTACGAGCAGTACTTC

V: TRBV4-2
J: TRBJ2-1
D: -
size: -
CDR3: CASSPTKNNEQFF
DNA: TGTGCCAGCAGCCCGACAAAGAACAATGAGCAGTTCTTC

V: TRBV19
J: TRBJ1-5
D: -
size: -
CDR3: CASSIGRGPLGNQPQHF
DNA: TGTGCCAGTAGTATAGGAAGGGGCCCCTTGGGCAATCAGCCCCAGCATTTT

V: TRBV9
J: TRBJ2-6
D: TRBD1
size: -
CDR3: CASSVESGQGMGKGANVLTF
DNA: TGTGCCAGCAGCGTAGAGTCGGGACAGGGCATGGGCAAAGGGGCCAACGTCCTGACTTTC

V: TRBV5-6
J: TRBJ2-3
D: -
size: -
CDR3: CASSFEVTDTQYF
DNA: TGTGCCAGCAGCTTTGAGGTCACAGATACGCAGTATTTT

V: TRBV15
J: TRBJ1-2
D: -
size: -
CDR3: CATSRDNPDGYTF
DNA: TGTGCCACCAGCAGAGATAATCCGGATGGCTACACCTTC

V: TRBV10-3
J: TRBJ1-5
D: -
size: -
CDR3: CAIRDSASNQPQHF
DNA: TGTGCCATCCGGGACTCTGCTAGCAATCAGCCCCAGCATTTT

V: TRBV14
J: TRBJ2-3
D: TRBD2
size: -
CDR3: CASSQEILAGGPGDTQYF
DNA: TGTGCCAGCAGCCAGGAGATACTAGCGGGGGGGCCGGGAGATACGCAGTATTTT

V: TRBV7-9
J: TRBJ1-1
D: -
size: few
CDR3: CSSSSVAAEAFF
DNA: TGTTCCAGCAGTTCTGTGGCCGCTGAAGCTTTCTTT

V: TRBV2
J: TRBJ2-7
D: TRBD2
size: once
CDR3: CASSGGLAELTYEQYF
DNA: TGTGCCAGCAGTGGGGGACTAGCGGAATTGACCTACGAGCAGTACTTC

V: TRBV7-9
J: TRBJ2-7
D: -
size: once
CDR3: CASSPRQDSYEQYF
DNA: TGTGCCAGCAGCCCCAGACAGGACTCCTACGAGCAGTACTTC

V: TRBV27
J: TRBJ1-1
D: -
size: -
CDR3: CASSDTGPKTEAFF
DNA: TGTGCCAGCAGCGATACAGGGCCCAAAACTGAAGCTTTCTTT

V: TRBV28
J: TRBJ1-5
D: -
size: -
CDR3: CAIQVGSQPQHF
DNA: TGTGCCATCCAGGTGGGGAGTCAGCCCCAGCATTTT

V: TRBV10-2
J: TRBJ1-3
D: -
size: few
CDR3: CASSGTVGSGNTIYF
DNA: TGCGCCAGCAGTGGTACGGTCGGCTCTGGAAACACCATATATTTT

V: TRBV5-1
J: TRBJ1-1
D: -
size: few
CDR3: CASSLAGLTGTEAFF
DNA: TGCGCCAGCAGCTTGGCGGGACTGACGGGAACTGAAGCTTTCTTT

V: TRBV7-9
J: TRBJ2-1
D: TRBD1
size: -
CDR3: CASSLPGQGYNEQFF
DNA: TGTGCCAGCAGCTTGCCGGGACAGGGATACAATGAGCAGTTCTTC

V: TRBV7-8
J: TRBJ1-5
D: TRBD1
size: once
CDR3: CASSLGQGRILSNQPQHF
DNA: TGTGCCAGCAGCCTGGGACAGGGAAGGATTTTGAGCAATCAGCCCCAGCATTTT

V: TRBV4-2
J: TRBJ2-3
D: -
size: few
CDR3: CASSQETPPRTDTQYF
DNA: TGTGCCAGCAGCCAGGAGACTCCCCCCCGCACAGATACGCAGTATTTT

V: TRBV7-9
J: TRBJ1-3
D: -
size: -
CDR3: CASSLDRALSGNTIYF
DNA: TGTGCCAGCAGCTTAGACAGGGCGCTAAGCGGAAACACCATATATTTT

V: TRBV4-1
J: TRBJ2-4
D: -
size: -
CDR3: CASSQATPWGRIAKNIQYF
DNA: TGCGCCAGCAGCCAAGCCACCCCCTGGGGCCGAATAGCCAAAAACATTCAGTACTTC

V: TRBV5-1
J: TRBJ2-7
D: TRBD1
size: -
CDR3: CASSSTPAGQGMEEQYF
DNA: TGCGCCAGCAGCTCCACCCCGGCGGGACAGGGGATGGAAGAGCAGTACTTC

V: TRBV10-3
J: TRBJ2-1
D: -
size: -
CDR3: CAISAQSSYSEQFF
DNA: TGTGCCATCAGTGCGCAGAGCTCCTACAGTGAGCAGTTCTTC

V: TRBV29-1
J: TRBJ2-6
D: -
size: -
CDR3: CSVVGRDSGANVLTF
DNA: TGCAGCGTTGTAGGGCGGGACTCTGGGGCCAACGTCCTGACTTTC

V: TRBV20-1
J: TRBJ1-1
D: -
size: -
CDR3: CSASAGPEAFF
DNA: TGCAGTGCTAGTGCGGGCCCTGAAGCTTTCTTT

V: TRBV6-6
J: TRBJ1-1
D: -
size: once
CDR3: CASKGRPARDEAFF
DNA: TGTGCCAGCAAGGGCAGGCCTGCCCGGGATGAAGCTTTCTTT

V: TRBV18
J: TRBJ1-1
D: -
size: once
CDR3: CASSPMQGRNTEAFF
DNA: TGTGCCAGCTCACCAATGCAGGGCAGGAACACTGAAGCTTTCTTT

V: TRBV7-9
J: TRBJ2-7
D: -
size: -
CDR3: CASSPRTVSYEQYF
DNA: TGTGCCAGCAGCCCCCGGACAGTTTCGTACGAGCAGTACTTC

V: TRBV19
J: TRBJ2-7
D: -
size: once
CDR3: CASSAQGSFYEQYF
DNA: TGTGCCAGTAGTGCCCAGGGGAGTTTCTACGAGCAGTACTTC

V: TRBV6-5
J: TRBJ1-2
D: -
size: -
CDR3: CASSYGPLESYTF
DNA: TGTGCCAGCAGTTACGGGCCTTTGGAAAGCTACACCTTC

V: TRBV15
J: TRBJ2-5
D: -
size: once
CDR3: CATSTSRTQYF
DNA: TGTGCCACCAGCACGTCGAGGACCCAGTACTTC

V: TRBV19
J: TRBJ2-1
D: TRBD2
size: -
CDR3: CASSIRLAGGLSSEQFF
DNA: TGTGCCAGTAGTATTAGACTAGCGGGGGGGCTATCTAGTGAGCAGTTCTTC

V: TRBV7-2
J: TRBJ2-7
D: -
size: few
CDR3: CASSLAQGNEQYF
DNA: TGTGCCAGCAGCTTAGCACAGGGTAATGAGCAGTACTTC

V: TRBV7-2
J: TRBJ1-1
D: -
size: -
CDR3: CASSPFGGVEAFF
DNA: TGTGCCAGCAGCCCCTTTGGGGGGGTTGAAGCTTTCTTT

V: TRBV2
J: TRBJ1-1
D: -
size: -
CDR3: CASSGYSLNTEAFF
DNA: TGTGCCAGCAGTGGATACAGCCTAAACACTGAAGCTTTCTTT

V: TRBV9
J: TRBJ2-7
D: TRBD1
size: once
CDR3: CASSAGTGGMHEQYF
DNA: TGTGCCAGCAGCGCCGGGACAGGGGGCATGCACGAGCAGTACTTC

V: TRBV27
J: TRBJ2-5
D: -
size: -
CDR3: CASSLRDWETQYF
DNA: TGTGCCAGCAGTCTAAGGGACTGGGAGACCCAGTACTTC

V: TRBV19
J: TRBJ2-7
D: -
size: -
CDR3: CASSIESSYEQYF
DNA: TGTGCCAGTAGTATTGAGAGCTCCTACGAGCAGTACTTC

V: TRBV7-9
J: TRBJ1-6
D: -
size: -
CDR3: CASVSGAHNSPLHF
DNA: TGTGCCAGCGTTTCAGGGGCCCATAATTCACCCCTCCACTTT

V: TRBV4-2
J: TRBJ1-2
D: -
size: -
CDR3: CASSRGEVAANYGYTF
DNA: TGTGCCAGCAGCCGAGGGGAGGTCGCCGCTAACTATGGCTACACCTTC

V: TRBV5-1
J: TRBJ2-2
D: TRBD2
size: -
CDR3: CASSLRGLAGHNTGELFF
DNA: TGCGCCAGCAGCTTGAGAGGACTAGCGGGGCATAACACCGGGGAGCTGTTTTTT

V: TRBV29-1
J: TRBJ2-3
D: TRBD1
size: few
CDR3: CSVGQGSTDTQYF
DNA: TGCAGCGTCGGACAGGGGAGCACAGATACGCAGTATTTT

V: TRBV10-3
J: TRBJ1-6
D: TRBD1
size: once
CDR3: CAISTDRDNSPLHF
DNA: TGTGCCATCAGCACCGACAGGGATAATTCACCCCTCCACTTT

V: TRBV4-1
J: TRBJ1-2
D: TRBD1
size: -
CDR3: CASSHGTGGLEYGYTF
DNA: TGCGCCAGCAGCCATGGGACAGGGGGATTGGAGTATGGCTACACCTTC

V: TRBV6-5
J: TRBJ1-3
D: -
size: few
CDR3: CASSYGETGNTIYF
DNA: TGTGCCAGCAGTTACGGGGAGACTGGAAACACCATATATTTT

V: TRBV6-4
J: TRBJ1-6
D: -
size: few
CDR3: CASRQSADSPLHF
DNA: TGTGCCAGCCGACAGAGCGCGGATTCACCCCTCCACTTT